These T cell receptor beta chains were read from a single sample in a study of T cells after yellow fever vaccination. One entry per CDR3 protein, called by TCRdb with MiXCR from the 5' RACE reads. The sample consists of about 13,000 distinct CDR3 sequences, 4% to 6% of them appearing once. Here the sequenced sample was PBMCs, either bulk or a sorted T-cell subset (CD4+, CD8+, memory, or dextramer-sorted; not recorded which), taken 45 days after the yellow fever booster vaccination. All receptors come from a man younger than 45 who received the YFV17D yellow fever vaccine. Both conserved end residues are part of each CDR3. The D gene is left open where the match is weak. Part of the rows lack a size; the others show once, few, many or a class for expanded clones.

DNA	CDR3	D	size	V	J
TGTGCCAGCAGTTTATATCGGACCATGGGGGGGACCCAGTACTTC	CASSLYRTMGGTQYF	NA	many	TRBV12-3/TRBV12-4	TRBJ2-5
TGTGCCAGCAGCCAACCCCGGATAGCCGGCTCTCCCGAGCAGTACTTC	CASSQPRIAGSPEQYF	NA	many	TRBV28	TRBJ2-7
TGTGCCAGCAGCTTCCGTATAACTAGCGGTTTTACCTACGAGCAGTACTTC	CASSFRITSGFTYEQYF	TRBD2	few	TRBV7-2	TRBJ2-7
TGTGCCAGCAGTACATCCGGGACAGGGCTTTCACCCCTCCACTTT	CASSTSGTGLSPLHF	TRBD1	few	TRBV27	TRBJ1-6
TGTGCCAGTAGTATCCGGTCCAGCGGGAGAGTCTACGAGCAGTACTTC	CASSIRSSGRVYEQYF	TRBD2	many	TRBV19	TRBJ2-7
TGCGCCAGCAGCGTCACAGCGGCGGGGACTGAAGCTTTCTTT	CASSVTAAGTEAFF	NA	many	TRBV5-1	TRBJ1-1
TGTGCCAGCAGTTTAGCTGGGGCAGCTTCCTACGAGCAGTACTTC	CASSLAGAASYEQYF	NA	NA	TRBV12-3/TRBV12-4	TRBJ2-7
TGTGCCAGCAGTGAAGAAGGGCTAGCGTGGGCTGTACGGGGGGAAGAGACCCAGTACTTC	CASSEEGLAWAVRGEETQYF	TRBD2	many	TRBV2	TRBJ2-5
TGTGCCACCAGTGATTACCCGGTAGAGAACACCGGGGAGCTGTTTTTT	CATSDYPVENTGELFF	NA	many	TRBV24-1	TRBJ2-2
TGTGCCACCAGTGACCGGACGACTAGGCCGGGAGCTTTTACCGGGGAGCTGTTTTTT	CATSDRTTRPGAFTGELFF	NA	medium-sized	TRBV24-1	TRBJ2-2
TGCAGTGCTACCACAGGGAACACCGGGGAGCTGTTTTTT	CSATTGNTGELFF	NA	many	TRBV20-1	TRBJ2-2
TGCGCCAGCAGCTTGGGGACTAGCATGGTCCGGGAGACCCAGTACTTC	CASSLGTSMVRETQYF	TRBD2	few	TRBV5-1	TRBJ2-5
TGTGCCAGCAGCTTGGACCGTGGAGGGACCGGGGAGCTGTTTTTT	CASSLDRGGTGELFF	NA	many	TRBV5-6	TRBJ2-2
TGTGCCAGCAGCCCAGGACTAGCGGGCTGGTACGAGCAGTACTTC	CASSPGLAGWYEQYF	TRBD2	many	TRBV7-9	TRBJ2-7
TGCAGTGCCCTGAGAGACAGATCCTACGAGCAGTACTTC	CSALRDRSYEQYF	NA	many	TRBV20-1	TRBJ2-7
TGTGCCCTCAGTTTTAGACCAACCGGCGGGGCAACAAACATTCAGTACTTC	CALSFRPTGGATNIQYF	NA	NA	TRBV12-3/TRBV12-4	TRBJ2-4
TGTGCCAGCAGCTTGATTCAAGATTGGGAGACCCAGTACTTC	CASSLIQDWETQYF	NA	many	TRBV5-6	TRBJ2-5
TGCAGCGTTGGGGGACAGGGGGGCTCCTACGAGCAGTACTTC	CSVGGQGGSYEQYF	TRBD1	many	TRBV29-1	TRBJ2-7
TGCGCCAGCAGCTATCTACTAGCGGACTCCTACAATGAGCAGTTCTTC	CASSYLLADSYNEQFF	TRBD2	medium-sized	TRBV5-1	TRBJ2-1
TGTGCCAGCAGAGTGACAGGGGGGGCCTACGAGCAGTACTTC	CASRVTGGAYEQYF	TRBD1	many	TRBV12-3/TRBV12-4	TRBJ2-7
TGTGCCAGCAGCTTTTTAGCGGGGACTACAGATACGCAGTATTTT	CASSFLAGTTDTQYF	TRBD2	many	TRBV5-6	TRBJ2-3
TGCAGTGCTACTAGTACCGGGGAGCTGTTTTTT	CSATSTGELFF	NA	many	TRBV20-1	TRBJ2-2
TGTGCCAGTAGTATAGTTTTAGGGGGGGACACCGGGGAGCTGTTTTTT	CASSIVLGGDTGELFF	NA	many	TRBV19	TRBJ2-2
TGTGCCAGCAGCTCAGACAGGATCGATGAGCAGTTCTTC	CASSSDRIDEQFF	NA	many	TRBV11-2	TRBJ2-1
TGCGCCAGCAGGACAGGGCCTGCCCCTGCGAACACTGAAGCTTTCTTT	CASRTGPAPANTEAFF	TRBD1	many	TRBV4-1	TRBJ1-1
TGTGCCAGCAGTTTAACCCGACTAGCGGGATACTCCTACAATGAGCAGTTCTTC	CASSLTRLAGYSYNEQFF	TRBD2	NA	TRBV12-3/TRBV12-4	TRBJ2-1
TGTGCCAGCAGTTCCCCAGGGACTAGCGGCTACAATGAGCAGTTCTTC	CASSSPGTSGYNEQFF	TRBD2	many	TRBV6-5	TRBJ2-1
TGTGCCAGCAGCTTGGGACTTGCAAATGAGCAGTTCTTC	CASSLGLANEQFF	NA	many	TRBV11-2	TRBJ2-1
TGTGCTAGTGGTTCCGACCCCTTAGCCTGGGACAAAAACATTCAGTACTTC	CASGSDPLAWDKNIQYF	NA	many	TRBV12-5	TRBJ2-4
TGTGCCAGCAGCCCCGGGTCAGTAGCGGGGTGGTACGAGCAGTACTTC	CASSPGSVAGWYEQYF	TRBD2	many	TRBV7-8	TRBJ2-7
TGTGCCAGCAGCTCCACGGGAGTCCACGAGCAGTACTTC	CASSSTGVHEQYF	NA	many	TRBV7-2	TRBJ2-7
TGTGCCAGCAGCCCTCCCGACAGGGATGGAATCTACAATGAGCAGTTCTTC	CASSPPDRDGIYNEQFF	TRBD1	many	TRBV28	TRBJ2-1
TGTGCCGGACGCGACTTCTCCTACGAGCAGTACTTC	CAGRDFSYEQYF	NA	NA	TRBV2	TRBJ2-7
TGCGCCAGCAGCTTGGTCGAGACTACTGAGCAGTTCTTC	CASSLVETTEQFF	NA	many	TRBV5-1	TRBJ2-1
TGCGCCAGCAGCTCCCCCCCTTTTGGTGGCACTGAAGCTTTCTTT	CASSSPPFGGTEAFF	NA	many	TRBV5-1	TRBJ1-1
TGTGCCAGCAGCTCACGGGACAGGGGGACGAAGAAGACCCAGTACTTC	CASSSRDRGTKKTQYF	TRBD1	many	TRBV9	TRBJ2-5
TGTGCCAGCAGTATACCCCCGGGACAGGGGAACTATGGCTACACCTTC	CASSIPPGQGNYGYTF	TRBD1	many	TRBV28	TRBJ1-2
TGTGCCAGCAGGGACGTGGGACTAGCGGGAGAATGGGAGCAGTTCTTC	CASRDVGLAGEWEQFF	TRBD2	many	TRBV2	TRBJ2-1
TGTGCCAGTATGTCGGGTACACTCGGGGGAAACACCATATATTTT	CASMSGTLGGNTIYF	NA	few	TRBV19	TRBJ1-3
TGCAGTGCCCACGGACTAGCGGGACTCAATGAGCAGTTCTTC	CSAHGLAGLNEQFF	TRBD2	NA	TRBV20-1	TRBJ2-1
TGTGCCAGCAGCTTATCCAATCAAGAGACCCAGTACTTC	CASSLSNQETQYF	NA	many	TRBV7-3	TRBJ2-5
TGCGCCAGCAGCTGGGGACAGGGAACCTACGAGCAGTACTTC	CASSWGQGTYEQYF	TRBD1	many	TRBV5-1	TRBJ2-7
TGTGCCAGCAGTTTATCAGGGCCCCCTGGGGCCAACGTCCTGACTTTC	CASSLSGPPGANVLTF	NA	many	TRBV27	TRBJ2-6
TGTGCCACCAGCAGTCCAGGGACAGGGGGTACAGATACGCAGTATTTT	CATSSPGTGGTDTQYF	TRBD1	many	TRBV15	TRBJ2-3
TGTGCCAGCAGTTTGGGCGGGAAGGCCAAAAACATTCAGTACTTC	CASSLGGKAKNIQYF	NA	many	TRBV28	TRBJ2-4
TGTGCCACCAGCAACTTCAGAAGCTCTGGAAACACCATATATTTT	CATSNFRSSGNTIYF	NA	many	TRBV15	TRBJ1-3
TGCAGTGCAGTAACAGGCCCTAATCAGCCCCAGCATTTT	CSAVTGPNQPQHF	NA	many	TRBV20-1	TRBJ1-5
TGTGCCAGTATGGTAGGGGCCAACCCCGGGGAGCTGTTTTTT	CASMVGANPGELFF	NA	many	TRBV19	TRBJ2-2
TGTGCCAGCAGCTCGGGACTAGCGGGAGGGCCGGGTTTAGGCCAAGAGACCCAGTACTTC	CASSSGLAGGPGLGQETQYF	TRBD2	many	TRBV11-2	TRBJ2-5
TGCGCCAGCAGTCCCGGGACACTGAACACCGGGGAGCTGTTTTTT	CASSPGTLNTGELFF	NA	many	TRBV23-1	TRBJ2-2
TGTGCCAGCTCCGGGGGCATACAAGAGACCCAGTACTTC	CASSGGIQETQYF	NA	many	TRBV7-9	TRBJ2-5
TGCGCCAGCAGCCAAGAACTAGCGGGAGATGAAGAGCAGTTCTTC	CASSQELAGDEEQFF	TRBD2	many	TRBV4-1	TRBJ2-1
TGTGCCAGCAGCCTTAGGGACAACACCGGGGAGCTGTTTTTT	CASSLRDNTGELFF	NA	many	TRBV3-1	TRBJ2-2
TGTGCCATCAGTGAGTCTTTAGAGTCTGAAGCTTTCTTT	CAISESLESEAFF	NA	many	TRBV10-3	TRBJ1-1
TGTGCCAGCAGCCAGCGGACAGAAGAGACCCAGTACTTC	CASSQRTEETQYF	NA	many	TRBV14	TRBJ2-5